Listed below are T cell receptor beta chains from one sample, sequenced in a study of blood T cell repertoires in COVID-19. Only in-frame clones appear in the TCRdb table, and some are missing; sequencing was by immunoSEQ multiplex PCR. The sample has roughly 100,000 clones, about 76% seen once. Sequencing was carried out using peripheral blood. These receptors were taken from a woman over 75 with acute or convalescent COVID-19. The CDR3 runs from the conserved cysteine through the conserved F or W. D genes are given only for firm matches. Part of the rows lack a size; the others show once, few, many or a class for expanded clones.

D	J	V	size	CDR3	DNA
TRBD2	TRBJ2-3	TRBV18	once	CASSPPGLAGAGTDTQYF	TGTGCCAGCTCACCCCCCGGACTAGCGGGGGCGGGCACAGATACGCAGTATTTT
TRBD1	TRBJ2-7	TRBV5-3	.	CARSLPTGNYEQYF	TGTGCCAGAAGCTTACCGACAGGGAACTACGAGCAGTACTTC
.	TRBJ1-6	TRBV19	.	CASKLERGSPLHF	TGTGCCAGTAAGCTCGAGCGCGGGTCACCCCTCCACTTT
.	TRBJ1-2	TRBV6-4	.	CADVNPGTTPYGYTF	TGTGCAGACGTAAATCCGGGGACAACCCCTTATGGCTACACCTTC
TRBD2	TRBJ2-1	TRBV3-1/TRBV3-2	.	CASSPETSGRWNEQFF	TGTGCCAGCAGCCCAGAGACTAGCGGGAGGTGGAATGAGCAGTTCTTC
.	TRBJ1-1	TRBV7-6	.	CASSPGQLNTEAFF	TGTGCCAGCAGCCCAGGACAGTTGAACACTGAAGCTTTCTTT
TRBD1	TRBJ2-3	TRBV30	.	CAWSVQGQGTQYF	TGTGCCTGGAGTGTTCAGGGACAGGGGACGCAGTATTTT
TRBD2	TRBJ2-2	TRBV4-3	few	CASSQMTSAIGELFF	TGCGCCAGCAGCCAGATGACTAGCGCGATCGGGGAGCTGTTTTTT
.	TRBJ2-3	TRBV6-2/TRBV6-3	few	CASSPSRTGVTDTQYF	TGTGCCAGCAGCCCATCCCGGACGGGAGTCACAGATACGCAGTATTTT
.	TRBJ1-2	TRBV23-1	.	CAKGKGRRQNYGYTF	TGCGCCAAAGGAAAGGGTAGGAGACAGAACTATGGCTACACCTTC
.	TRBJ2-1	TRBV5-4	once	CASSLGGGTGNEQFF	TGTGCCAGCAGCCTAGGGGGGGGGACGGGAAATGAGCAGTTCTTC
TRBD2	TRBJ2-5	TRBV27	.	CASSRGTSGWETQYF	TGTGCCAGCAGTCGAGGGACTAGCGGGTGGGAGACCCAGTACTTC
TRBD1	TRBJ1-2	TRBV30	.	CAWSVGTGGGGYTF	TGTGCCTGGAGTGTTGGGACAGGGGGAGGTGGCTACACCTTC
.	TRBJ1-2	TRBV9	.	CASSEDNLGNYGYTF	TGTGCCAGCAGCGAGGATAACCTGGGCAACTATGGCTACACCTTC
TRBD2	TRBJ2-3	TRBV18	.	CASSRLADSTDTQYF	TGTGCCAGCTCACGGCTAGCGGATAGCACAGATACGCAGTATTTT
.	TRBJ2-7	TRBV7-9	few	CASSLIGGEHDEQYF	TGTGCCAGCAGCTTAATAGGAGGGGAGCATGACGAGCAGTACTTC
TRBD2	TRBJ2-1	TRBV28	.	CASSRAASGSNEQFF	TGTGCCAGCAGTCGGGCCGCTAGCGGGAGCAATGAGCAGTTCTTC